This is a list of T cell receptor beta chains from one sample in a study of metastatic and nonmetastatic thyroid tumors. TCRdb called clones again from the PCR reads with MiXCR. The repertoire consists of about 13,000 clones, with 25% to 35% occurring once and the leading ten covering 10% to 15%. Source material: tumor tissue. The receptors originated from a female donor with papillary thyroid cancer or a benign thyroid nodule (not recorded which). Some clones in this sample may be carry-over from other donors' samples. Each CDR3 is given with its conserved first and last residue. A D gene is named only where the DNA matches it firmly. Size is stated for part of the rows, as once, few or many counts, or as a class when the clone is expanded.

j_gene,d_gene,abundance,v_gene,CDR3nt,CDR3aa
TRBJ1-1,.,.,TRBV28,TGTGCCAGCAGTTTAGGGTTCGGAGGGACCAACACTGAAGCTTTCTTT,CASSLGFGGTNTEAFF
TRBJ2-7,.,.,TRBV28,TGTGCCAGCATCTCAATAGGGGAAGGAAGGTGCGAGCAGTACTTC,CASISIGEGRCEQYF
TRBJ1-1,.,many,TRBV7-9,TGTGCCAGCAGCTTAGACGGATTTACGAACACTGAAGCTTTCTTT,CASSLDGFTNTEAFF
TRBJ1-1,.,.,TRBV6-1,TGTGCCGGCAGCTCCGGGTATGACACTGTAGCTTTCTTT,CAGSSGYDTVAFF
TRBJ1-1,.,many,TRBV12-5,TGTGCTAGTGGTTTAGGCGGGGGGCGCGGCACTGAAGCTTTCTTT,CASGLGGGRGTEAFF
TRBJ1-2,TRBD1,medium-sized,TRBV11-1,TGTGCCAGCAGCCTGGAACAGGGGGCGCGAACCGATGGCTACACCTTC,CASSLEQGARTDGYTF
TRBJ2-5,TRBD1,many,TRBV4-2,TGTGCCAGCAGCCATTGGGGACAGGGGACAGAGGAGACCCAGTACTTC,CASSHWGQGTEETQYF
TRBJ2-7,.,.,TRBV20-1,TGCAGTGCTAGAGCCCTCCGGGACTACGAGCAGTACTTC,CSARALRDYEQYF
TRBJ1-6,.,many,TRBV20-1,TGCAGTGCTAGAAGGGGTTTAAGGACAGTAGATAATTCACCCCTCCACTTT,CSARRGLRTVDNSPLHF
TRBJ2-7,TRBD2,few,TRBV6-1,TGTGCCAGCAGGGGGGGACTAGGGAACGAGCAGTACTTC,CASRGGLGNEQYF
TRBJ1-6,.,.,TRBV20-1,TGCAGTGCTAGACCCGACAGAGAGAATTCACCCCTCCACTTT,CSARPDRENSPLHF